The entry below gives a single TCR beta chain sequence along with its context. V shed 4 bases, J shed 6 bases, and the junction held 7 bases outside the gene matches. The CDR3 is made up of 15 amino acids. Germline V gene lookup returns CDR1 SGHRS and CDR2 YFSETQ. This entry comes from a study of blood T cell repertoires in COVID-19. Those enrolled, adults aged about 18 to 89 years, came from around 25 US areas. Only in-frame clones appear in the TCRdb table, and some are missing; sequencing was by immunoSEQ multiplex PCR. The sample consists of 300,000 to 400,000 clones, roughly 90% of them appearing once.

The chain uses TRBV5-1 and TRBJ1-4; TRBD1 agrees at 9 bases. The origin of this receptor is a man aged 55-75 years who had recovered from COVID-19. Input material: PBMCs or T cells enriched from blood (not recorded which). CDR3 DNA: TGCGCCAGCAGCGTCTCACAGGGGGCGGATGAAAAACTGTTTTTT. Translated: CASSVSQGADEKLFF. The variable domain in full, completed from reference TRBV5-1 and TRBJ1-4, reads KAGVTQTPRYLIKTRGQQVTLSCSPISGHRSVSWYQQTPGQGLQFLFEYFSETQRNKGNFPGRFSGRQFSNSRSEMNVSTLELGDSALYLCASSVSQGADEKLFFGSGTQLSVL.